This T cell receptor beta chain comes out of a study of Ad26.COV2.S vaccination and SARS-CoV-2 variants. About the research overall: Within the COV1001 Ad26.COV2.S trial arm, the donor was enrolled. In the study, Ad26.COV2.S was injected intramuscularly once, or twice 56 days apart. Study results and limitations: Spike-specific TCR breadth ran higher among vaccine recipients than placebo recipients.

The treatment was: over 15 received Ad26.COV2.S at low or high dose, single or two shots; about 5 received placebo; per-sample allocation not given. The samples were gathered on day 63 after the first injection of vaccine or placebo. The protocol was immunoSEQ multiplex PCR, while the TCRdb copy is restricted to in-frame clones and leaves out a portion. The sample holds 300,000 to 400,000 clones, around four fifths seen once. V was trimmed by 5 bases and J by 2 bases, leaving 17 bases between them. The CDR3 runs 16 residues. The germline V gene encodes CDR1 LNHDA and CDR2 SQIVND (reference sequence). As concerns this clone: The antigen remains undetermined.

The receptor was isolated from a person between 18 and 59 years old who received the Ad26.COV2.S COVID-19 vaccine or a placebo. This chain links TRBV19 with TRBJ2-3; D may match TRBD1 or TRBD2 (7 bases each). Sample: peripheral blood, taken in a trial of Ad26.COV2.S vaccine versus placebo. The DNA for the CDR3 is TGTGCCAGTAGTGAAGACAGGGAGGGATCCACAGATACGCAGTATTTT. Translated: CASSEDREGSTDTQYF. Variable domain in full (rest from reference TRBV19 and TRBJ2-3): DGGITQSPKYLFRKEGQNVTLSCEQNLNHDAMYWYRQDPGQGLRLIYYSQIVNDFQKGDIAEGYSVSREKKESFPLTVTSAQKNPTAFYLCASSEDREGSTDTQYFGPGTRLTVL.